The T cell receptor beta chain under discussion was sequenced for a study of blood T cell repertoires in COVID-19. In the source study's methods: The authors estimated nucleated cell counts from reference gene primer amplification. Libraries were prepared by immunoSEQ multiplex PCR; TCRdb keeps only in-frame clonotypes and omits some of them. V and J calls and clone size are given by that table; D and trimming were obtained from the DNA. The sample lists about 160,000 clones; roughly 84% were seen once. The CDR3 totals 15 residues. From germline, CDR1 is LNHDA and CDR2 SQIVND (reference sequence). Losses at the gene ends were 3 bases for V and 5 bases for J; bases not matched to a gene: 6. The Seattle patients joined while their infection was active and were tracked longitudinally afterward.

The clonotype comes from a woman between 50 and 59 years old with COVID-19, enrolled during active disease. The chain employs TRBV19 and TRBJ2-2; 7 bases are shared with TRBD1. Sequencing used peripheral blood. CDR3 nucleotides: TGTGCCAGTAGTATCTGGGACAGAGGGACCGGGGAGCTGTTTTTT. Translation gives CASSIWDRGTGELFF.